Listed here are 30 T cell receptor beta chains from one sample, sequenced in a study of regulatory T cells in long-lasting Graves disease. Arm-PCR of CDR3 regions and iRepertoire HTBI primers were the basis on which TCR beta libraries were built. TCRdb called the multiplex PCR reads again in MiXCR, with one record for every CDR3 protein. Here the sample spans roughly 410,000 distinct CDR3 sequences, over 14% being singletons. The sample's time point: newly diagnosed GD, antithyroid drugs for less than 3 months. PBMC RNA served as the TCR library source. The sample also formed part of further work on T cells in Graves' hyperthyroidism and ophthalmopathy.

The sequences come from peripheral blood mononuclear cells (PBMCs), collected at new diagnosis, from a patient treated with antithyroid drugs. These receptors were taken from a woman aged 40 to 50 with Graves disease.

This clonotype was recorded at least ten times. The chain links TRBV3-1 to TRBJ2-2, with 10 bases aligning to TRBD2. CDR3 length equals 16 residues. Germline V gene lookup returns CDR1 LGHDT and CDR2 YNNKEL (reference sequence). The ends lost 0 bases at V and 7 bases at J; junction bases unmatched: 5. The CDR3 here is CASSQELAGYGGELFF. The CDR3 region has the DNA TGTGCCAGCAGCCAAGAACTAGCGGGGTACGGCGGGGAGCTGTTTTTT.

The V and J genes are TRBV7-9 and TRBJ2-3; 10 bases map to TRBD2. Unmatched junction bases numbered 2, after V lost 4 bases and J lost 4 bases. The CDR3 consists of 14 residues. Germline loops: CDR1 SEHNR, CDR2 FQNEAQ (reference sequence). DNA of the CDR3: TGTGCCAGCAGCTCTAGCGGGAGCGCAGATACGCAGTATTTT. Amino acid sequence: CASSSSGSADTQYF.

In this sample, this clonotype turned up many times. The chain recombines TRBV5-1 with TRBJ2-7; maybe TRBD2 (6 bases). The germline CDR1 and CDR2 sequences are SGHRS and YFSETQ. The CDR3 consists of 13 residues. The V end was cut by 5 bases, the J end by 2 bases, with 11 bases between. The CDR3 protein is CASRRDLAYEQYF. DNA for the CDR3: TGCGCCAGCAGGCGGGACTTAGCCTACGAGCAGTACTTC.

With respect to this clonotype: A read error may be the cause here, since a much bigger clone is one base away. The gene calls are TRBV28 and TRBJ2-7; possibly TRBD1 for D (6 bases). CDR3 length: 13 residues. Germline V lookup: CDR1 MDHEN, CDR2 SYDVKM. CDR3 nucleotide sequence: TGTGTCAGCAATCCAGGGGCGCTCTACGAGCAGTACTTC. Its translation: CVSNPGALYEQYF.

This clonotype has only a few counts. The CDR3 loop is CAIREGRQSNQPQHF. In DNA form, the CDR3 reads TGTGCCATCAGGGAGGGACGCCAAAGCAATCAGCCCCAGCATTTT. V gene TRBV10-3 combines with J gene TRBJ1-5; D perhaps matches TRBD1 (5 bases). From germline, CDR1 is ENHRY and CDR2 SYGVKD. There are 15 residues in the CDR3. The V gene lost 6 bases and the J gene lost 1 base, with 13 bases spanning the gap.

A note on this clonotype: This may be a read error, as it is one base from a much larger clone. V gene TRBV20-1 combines with J gene TRBJ2-1; the match to TRBD1 covers 12 bases. V lost 5 bases to trimming and J lost 10 bases; unmatched junction nucleotides: 6. Germline values: CDR1 DFQATT, CDR2 SNEGSKA (reference sequence). This CDR3 comprises 13 residues. CDR3 bases: TGCAGTGCTGGGGGACAGGGGGCAGAGGAGCAGTTCTTC. This sequence encodes CSAGGQGAEEQFF.

In its sample, this clonotype was seen many times. The J gene is TRBJ2-1, the V gene TRBV19, with 8 bases matching TRBD2. The ends lost 5 bases at V and 7 bases at J; junction bases unmatched: 13. CDR1 LNHDA and CDR2 SQIVND come from the germline V gene (reference sequence). The CDR3 loop spans 16 amino acids. The CDR3 DNA follows: TGTGCCAGTAGTTTAGCGGGAAATGGGGTAAGAAATGAGCAGTTCTTC. It codes for CASSLAGNGVRNEQFF.

This clonotype was observed a few times. The chain joins TRBV4-2 to TRBJ2-7; 10 positions agree with TRBD2. The junction had 7 bases not matched to a gene; V was cut back by 0 bases and J by 2 bases. The germline gives CDR1 LGHNA, CDR2 YNFKEQ. CDR3 size: 17 residues. CDR3 sequence: CASSQDAGLARTYEQYF. CDR3 nucleotide sequence: TGTGCCAGCAGCCAAGATGCGGGACTAGCGCGAACCTACGAGCAGTACTTC.

In this sample, this clonotype turned up a few times. This sequence joins TRBV13 and TRBJ2-7; 9 bases agree with TRBD1. The J segment lost 3 bases and the V segment lost 4 bases, leaving 7 bases of the junction unmatched. CDR3 length: 15 residues. In germline, CDR1 is PRHDT, CDR2 FYEKMQ (reference sequence). CDR3: CASSSGQGLIYEQYF. CDR3 bases: TGTGCCAGCAGCTCCGGACAGGGGTTAATCTACGAGCAGTACTTC.

This clonotype was seen ten or more times. V and J are TRBV11-3 and TRBJ2-7; D gene ambiguous. This CDR3 region has 17 residues. Germline lookup yields CDR1 SGHNT and CDR2 YENEEA. V was trimmed by 1 base and J by 0 bases, leaving 16 bases between them. The DNA of the CDR3 is TGTGCCAGCAGCTTAGGGGGAAATTCCCACTCCTCCTACGAGCAGTACTTC. Amino acids: CASSLGGNSHSSYEQYF.

This clonotype has a count of ten or more. The chain joins TRBV2 to TRBJ1-1; D gene uncertain. The CDR3 totals 11 residues. The V gene lost 1 base and the J gene lost 10 bases, with 7 bases spanning the gap. Germline values: CDR1 SNHLY, CDR2 FYNNEI. In nucleotides, the CDR3 is TGTGCCAGCAGTGAAGAGGTGCGAGCTTTCTTT. Protein sequence: CASSEEVRAFF.

This clonotype was seen more than once but under ten times. This chain uses TRBV20-1 with TRBJ2-1, with TRBD2 identical over 9 bases. V trimming: 4 bases; J trimming: 0 bases; junction bases outside the gene matches: 7. The germline gives CDR1 DFQATT, CDR2 SNEGSKA (reference sequence). This CDR3 is built from 16 residues. The CDR3 nucleotides read TGCAGTGCTATTCCCGGACTAGCGAGCTCCTACAATGAGCAGTTCTTC. This translates into CSAIPGLASSYNEQFF.

This clonotype was seen at least ten times. The chain couples TRBV11-2 to TRBJ1-6; 7 bases agree with TRBD1. The CDR3 runs 15 residues. Germline V gene sequence: CDR1 SGHAT, CDR2 FQNNGV. Trimming at V came to 3 bases and at J to 8 bases, leaving 7 bases not matched to a gene. This CDR3 is CASSLREGAYSPLHF. DNA of the CDR3: TGTGCCAGCAGCTTGAGGGAGGGGGCTTATTCACCCCTCCACTTT. Full variable domain (remainder filled in from reference TRBV11-2 and TRBJ1-6): EAGVAQSPRYKIIEKRQSVAFWCNPISGHATLYWYQQILGQGPKLLIQFQNNGVVDDSQLPKDRFSAERLKGVDSTLKIQPAKLEDSAVYLCASSLREGAYSPLHFGNGTRLTVT.

This clonotype was detected ten times or more. This rearrangement joins TRBV6-1 to TRBJ2-7; D call uncertain. Germline values: CDR1 MNHNS, CDR2 SASEGT. The CDR3 length is 14 residues. V was trimmed by 3 bases and J by 2 bases, leaving 11 bases between them. The chain's CDR3 is CASSDFFQAYEQYF. CDR3 DNA: TGTGCCAGCAGTGATTTTTTTCAGGCCTACGAGCAGTACTTC.

This clonotype was recorded many times. V and J are TRBV18 and TRBJ2-5, with D uncertain. Germline CDR1 and CDR2: KGHSH and LQKENI. V was clipped by 5 bases and J by 2 bases, with 12 bases between them. The length of the CDR3 is 14 residues. CDR3 sequence: CASSKQYRQETQYF. CDR3 DNA sequence: TGTGCCAGCTCAAAACAGTACCGACAAGAGACCCAGTACTTC.

In its sample, this clonotype was seen many times. The chain combines TRBV10-3 with TRBJ2-7; TRBD2 aligns across 10 bases. The length of the CDR3 is 15 residues. CDR1 and CDR2 from the germline V gene are ENHRY and SYGVKD. The ends lost 0 bases at V and 3 bases at J; junction bases unmatched: 2. The DNA for the CDR3 is TGTGCCATCAGTGAGTCGGCTAGCGGGAGCTACGAGCAGTACTTC. Protein sequence: CAISESASGSYEQYF.

This clonotype was recorded at least ten times. This rearrangement joins TRBV10-3 to TRBJ2-5; D gene unclear. Trimming removed 8 bases from V and 4 bases from J, with 11 bases in between. The germline V gene encodes CDR1 ENHRY and CDR2 SYGVKD. This CDR3 spans 12 amino acids. The CDR3 spells CAIRAYGETQYF. CDR3 nucleotides: TGTGCCATCCGGGCTTATGGAGAGACCCAGTACTTC.

This clonotype was seen more than once but under ten times. This chain links TRBV9 with TRBJ2-1; 14 nucleotides line up with TRBD2. With V trimmed by 4 bases and J by 6 bases, 6 bases remained unmatched. Germline CDR1 SGDLS, CDR2 YYNGEE. This CDR3 region has 16 residues. CDR3 sequence: CASSQGLAGVLNEQFF. The DNA of the CDR3 is TGTGCCAGCAGCCAGGGACTAGCGGGAGTACTCAATGAGCAGTTCTTC.

Of note for this clonotype: Since a much larger clone is just one base distant, this may be a read error. The rearrangement joins TRBV10-3 to TRBJ2-5, with D possibly TRBD2 on 5 matching bases. Germline V gene sequence: CDR1 ENHRY, CDR2 SYGVKD. The CDR3 runs 15 residues. V was clipped by 3 bases and J by 5 bases, with 16 bases between them. CDR3 amino acids: CAISEARARMETQYF. CDR3 nucleotide sequence: TGTGCCATCAGTGAAGCGAGGGCGAGAATGGAGACCCAGTACTTC.

J is TRBJ2-5 and V is TRBV12-3 or TRBV12-4; D is perhaps TRBD1 (10 bases). Trimming removed 6 bases at V and 0 bases at J, with 20 bases between. The CDR3 runs 17 residues. CDR3 sequence reads: CASSEPSGTGDQETQYF. CDR3 bases: TGTGCCAGCAGCGAACCTAGCGGGACAGGGGACCAAGAGACCCAGTACTTC.

In its sample, this clonotype was seen many times. The chain carries TRBV28 and TRBJ2-7; 9 bases line up with TRBD1. V lost 6 bases, J lost 1 base, and 10 bases stayed unmatched. CDR1 and CDR2 (germline): MDHEN, SYDVKM. This CDR3 is built from 16 residues. Here the CDR3 reads CASSPLPGQGSYEQYF. The CDR3, as DNA: TGTGCCAGCAGCCCATTGCCGGGACAGGGTTCCTACGAGCAGTACTTC.

This clonotype has at least ten counts. CDR3: CASSLEGSTYEQYF. CDR3 DNA: TGTGCCAGCAGCTTAGAGGGCAGTACCTACGAGCAGTACTTC. The chain employs TRBV7-8 and TRBJ2-7, with D hard to call. V was pared by 1 base and J by 2 bases, with 9 bases between. Germline CDR1 is SGHVS and CDR2 is FQNEAQ. This CDR3 has 14 amino acids.

The chain couples TRBV7-2 to TRBJ2-7; no clear D gene. The CDR3 is 15 residues long. The germline gives CDR1 SGHTA, CDR2 FQGNSA. Trimming took 6 bases from V and 0 from J, leaving 15 bases between them. CDR3 region: CASSVRRKSSYEQYF. The DNA for the CDR3 is TGTGCCAGCAGTGTTCGGCGTAAATCCTCCTACGAGCAGTACTTC.

This clonotype was seen more than once but under ten times. The V call is TRBV27, the J call TRBJ2-7, with a possible D match to TRBD2 (6 bases). Deletions cut 7 bases from V and 0 bases from J, with 22 bases between. Germline assignment: CDR1 MNHEY and CDR2 SMNVEV (reference sequence). The CDR3 loop spans 17 amino acids. CDR3 coding DNA: TGTGCCAGCAATACAAACCTGAGGTGGAGGGACTCCTACGAGCAGTACTTC. Protein product: CASNTNLRWRDSYEQYF.

This clonotype was seen more than once but under ten times. The chain is built from TRBV28 and TRBJ1-6; D call uncertain. CDR3 size: 16 residues. Per germline, CDR1 MDHEN and CDR2 SYDVKM. The V end lost 7 bases, the J end lost 0 bases, and 13 bases lay between the germline ends. This CDR3 reads CASTGWGSSYNSPLHF. CDR3 DNA: TGTGCCAGCACCGGATGGGGTAGCTCCTATAATTCACCCCTCCACTTT. The complete variable domain, with remaining parts taken from reference TRBV28 and TRBJ1-6, reads DVKVTQSSRYLVKRTGEKVFLECVQDMDHENMFWYRQDPGLGLRLIYFSYDVKMKEKGDIPEGYSVSREKKERFSLILESASTNQTSMYLCASTGWGSSYNSPLHFGNGTRLTVT.

This clonotype came up a few times. V and J are TRBV11-3 and TRBJ1-4; no reliable D call. This CDR3 has 15 amino acids. Germline CDR1 SGHNT, CDR2 YENEEA. Trimming pared 6 bases from V and 4 bases from J, leaving 15 bases between. CDR3 amino acids: CASSRHGDLNEKLFF. The CDR3 region has the DNA TGTGCCAGCAGTCGCCACGGGGATCTTAATGAAAAACTGTTTTTT.

This clonotype was recorded many times. The chain links TRBV12-5 to TRBJ2-1; TRBD2 is a possible D gene (8 bases). V was pared by 1 base and J by 6 bases, with 19 bases between. Germline lookup yields CDR1 LGHNT and CDR2 FRNRAP. This CDR3 region has 17 residues. The CDR3 DNA sequence: TGTGCTAGTGGTTTGGGAGGGGGCGGGAGGAGAGTCAATGAGCAGTTCTTC. Encoded protein: CASGLGGGGRRVNEQFF.

This clonotype was counted a few times. The J gene is TRBJ2-2, the V gene TRBV6-1, with 9 bases matching TRBD2. Germline loops: CDR1 MNHNS, CDR2 SASEGT. Trimming cost V 6 bases and J 6 bases; bases outside gene matches: 14. This CDR3 comprises 17 residues. In nucleotides, the CDR3 is TGTGCCAGCAGCCCCAACTCGGAACTAGCGGGCTCCGGGGAGCTGTTTTTT. Its protein product is CASSPNSELAGSGELFF.

This clonotype was recorded at least ten times. The gene calls are TRBV3-1 and TRBJ2-7; D is possibly TRBD2 (5 bases). Germline CDR1 reads LGHDT; CDR2 reads YNNKEL (reference sequence). Trimming left V 1 base short and J 1 base short, with 14 bases between. The CDR3 has 16 residues. Written as DNA, the CDR3 is TGTGCCAGCAGCCAAGGAGGGCTTGCAGGTTCCTACGAGCAGTACTTC. Its translation: CASSQGGLAGSYEQYF.

This clonotype showed up just a few times. This chain connects TRBV6-5 to TRBJ1-1; possible D gene TRBD1, 5 bases. Looked up from germline, CDR1 is MNHEY and CDR2 is SVGAGI. The CDR3 covers 14 residues. V was pared by 4 bases and J by 4 bases, with 13 bases between. CDR3 in amino acids: CASSLGGGSTEAFF. The CDR3 bases are TGTGCCAGCAGTTTGGGGGGAGGTAGCACTGAAGCTTTCTTT.